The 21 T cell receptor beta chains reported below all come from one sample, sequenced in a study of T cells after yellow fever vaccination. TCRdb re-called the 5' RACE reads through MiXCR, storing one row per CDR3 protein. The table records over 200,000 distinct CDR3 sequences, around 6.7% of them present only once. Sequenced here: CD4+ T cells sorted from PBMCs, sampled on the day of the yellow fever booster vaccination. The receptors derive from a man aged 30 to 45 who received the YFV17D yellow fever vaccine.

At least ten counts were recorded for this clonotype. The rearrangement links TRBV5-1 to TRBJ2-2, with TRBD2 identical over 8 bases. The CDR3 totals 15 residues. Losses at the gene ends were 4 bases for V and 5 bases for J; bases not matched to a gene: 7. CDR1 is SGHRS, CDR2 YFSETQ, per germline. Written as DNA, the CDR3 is TGCGCCAGCAGCCCCACTAGCGGAGAGACCGGGGAGCTGTTTTTT. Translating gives CASSPTSGETGELFF.

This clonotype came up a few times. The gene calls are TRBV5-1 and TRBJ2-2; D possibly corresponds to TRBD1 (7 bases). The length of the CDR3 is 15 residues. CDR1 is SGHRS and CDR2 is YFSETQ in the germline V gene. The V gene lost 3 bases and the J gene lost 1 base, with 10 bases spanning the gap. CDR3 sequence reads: CASSWGDRNTGELFF. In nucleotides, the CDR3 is TGCGCCAGCAGCTGGGGGGACAGGAACACCGGGGAGCTGTTTTTT.

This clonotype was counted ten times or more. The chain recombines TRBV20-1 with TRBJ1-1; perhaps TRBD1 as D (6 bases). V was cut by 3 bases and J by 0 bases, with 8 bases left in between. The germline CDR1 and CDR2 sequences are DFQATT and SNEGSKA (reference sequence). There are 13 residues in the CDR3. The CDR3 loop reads CSASEGVNTEAFF. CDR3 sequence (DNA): TGCAGTGCTAGTGAGGGGGTGAACACTGAAGCTTTCTTT.

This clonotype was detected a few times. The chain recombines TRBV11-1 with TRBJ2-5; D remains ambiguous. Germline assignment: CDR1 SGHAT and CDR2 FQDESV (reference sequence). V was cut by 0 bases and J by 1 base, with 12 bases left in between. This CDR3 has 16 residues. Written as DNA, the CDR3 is TGTGCCAGCAGCTTAGCGCGCTCAGCGACCCAAGAGACCCAGTACTTC. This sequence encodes CASSLARSATQETQYF.

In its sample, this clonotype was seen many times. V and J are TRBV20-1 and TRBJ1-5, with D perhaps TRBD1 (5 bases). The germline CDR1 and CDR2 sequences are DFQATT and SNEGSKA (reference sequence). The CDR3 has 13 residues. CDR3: CGADRPPNQPQHF. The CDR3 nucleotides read TGCGGCGCCGACAGACCCCCCAATCAGCCCCAGCATTTT.

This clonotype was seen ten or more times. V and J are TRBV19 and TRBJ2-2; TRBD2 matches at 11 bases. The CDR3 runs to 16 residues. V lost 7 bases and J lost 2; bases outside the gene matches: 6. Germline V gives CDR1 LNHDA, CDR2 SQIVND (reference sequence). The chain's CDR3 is CASTLTSGTNTGELFF. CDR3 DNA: TGTGCCAGTACTCTGACTAGCGGGACCAACACCGGGGAGCTGTTTTTT.

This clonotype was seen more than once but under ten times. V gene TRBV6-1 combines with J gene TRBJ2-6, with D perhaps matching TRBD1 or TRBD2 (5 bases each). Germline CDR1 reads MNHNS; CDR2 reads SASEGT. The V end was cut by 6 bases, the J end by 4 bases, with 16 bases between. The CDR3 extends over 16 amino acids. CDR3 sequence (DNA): TGTGCCAGCAGCGTAAACTGGGGGTACGGGGCCAACGTCCTGACTTTC. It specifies CASSVNWGYGANVLTF.

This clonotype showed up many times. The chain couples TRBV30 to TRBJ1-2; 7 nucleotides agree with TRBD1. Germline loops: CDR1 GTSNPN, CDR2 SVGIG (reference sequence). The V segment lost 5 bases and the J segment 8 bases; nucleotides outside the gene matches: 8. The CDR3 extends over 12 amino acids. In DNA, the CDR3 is TGTGCCTGGGGCCGGGACAGAGGCGGCTACACCTTC. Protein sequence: CAWGRDRGGYTF. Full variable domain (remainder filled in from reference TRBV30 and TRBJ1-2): SQTIHQWPATLVQPVGSPLSLECTVEGTSNPNLYWYRQAAGRGLQLLFYSVGIGQISSEVPQNLSASRPQDRQFILSSKKLLLSDSGFYLCAWGRDRGGYTFGSGTRLTVV.

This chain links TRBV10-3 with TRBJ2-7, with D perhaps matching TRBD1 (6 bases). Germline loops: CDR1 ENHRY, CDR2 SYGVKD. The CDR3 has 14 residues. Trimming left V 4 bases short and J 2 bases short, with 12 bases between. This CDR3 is CAISGRDTAYEQYF. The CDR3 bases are TGTGCCATCAGTGGCCGGGACACCGCCTACGAGCAGTACTTC.

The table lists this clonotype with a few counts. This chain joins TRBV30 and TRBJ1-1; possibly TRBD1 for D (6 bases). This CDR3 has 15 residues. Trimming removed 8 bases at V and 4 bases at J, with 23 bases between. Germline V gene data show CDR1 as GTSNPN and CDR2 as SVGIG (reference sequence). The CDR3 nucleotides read TGTGCCGTTGGAGGGGGGAGAGGGGCCGTCACTGAAGCTTTCTTT. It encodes CAVGGGRGAVTEAFF.

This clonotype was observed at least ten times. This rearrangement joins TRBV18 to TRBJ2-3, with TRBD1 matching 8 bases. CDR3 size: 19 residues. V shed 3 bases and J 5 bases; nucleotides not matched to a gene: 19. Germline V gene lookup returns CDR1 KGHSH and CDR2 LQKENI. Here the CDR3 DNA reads TGTGCCAGCTCACCCTTTCTCTTAATTCGGGGACAGGAGCGAGATACGCAGTATTTT. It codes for CASSPFLLIRGQERDTQYF.

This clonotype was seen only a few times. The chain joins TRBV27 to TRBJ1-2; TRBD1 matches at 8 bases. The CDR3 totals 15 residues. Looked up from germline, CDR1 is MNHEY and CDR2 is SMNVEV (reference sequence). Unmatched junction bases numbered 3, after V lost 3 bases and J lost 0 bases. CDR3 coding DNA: TGTGCCAGCAGTTTCGGGACAGGTACTAACTATGGCTACACCTTC. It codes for CASSFGTGTNYGYTF.

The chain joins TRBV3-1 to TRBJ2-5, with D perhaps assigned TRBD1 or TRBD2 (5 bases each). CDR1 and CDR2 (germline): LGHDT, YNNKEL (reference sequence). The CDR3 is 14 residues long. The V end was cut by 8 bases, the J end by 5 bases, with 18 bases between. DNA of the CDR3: TGTGCCAGCGGCCCCGGGACCCTGTGGGAGACCCAGTACTTC. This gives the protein CASGPGTLWETQYF.

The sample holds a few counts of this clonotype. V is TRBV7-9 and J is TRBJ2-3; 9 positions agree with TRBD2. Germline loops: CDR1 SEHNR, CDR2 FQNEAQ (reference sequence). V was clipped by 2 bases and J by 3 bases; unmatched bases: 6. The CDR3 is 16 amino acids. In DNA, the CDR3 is TGTGCCAGCAGCTTATTGGTCACTAGCGGGACAGATACGCAGTATTTT. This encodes CASSLLVTSGTDTQYF.

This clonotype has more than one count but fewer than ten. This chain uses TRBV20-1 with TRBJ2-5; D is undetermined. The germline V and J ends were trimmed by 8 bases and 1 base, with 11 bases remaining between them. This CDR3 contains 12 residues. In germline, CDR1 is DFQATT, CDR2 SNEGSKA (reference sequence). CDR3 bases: TGCAGTCGGACCGGCACCCAAGAGACCCAGTACTTC. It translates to CSRTGTQETQYF.

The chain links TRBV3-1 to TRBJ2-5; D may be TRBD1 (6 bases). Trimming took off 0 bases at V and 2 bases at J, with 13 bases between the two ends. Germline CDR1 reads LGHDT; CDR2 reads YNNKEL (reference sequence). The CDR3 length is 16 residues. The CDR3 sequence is CASSQERVQGQETQYF. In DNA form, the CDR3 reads TGTGCCAGCAGCCAAGAGCGGGTGCAGGGGCAAGAGACCCAGTACTTC.

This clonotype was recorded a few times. The CDR3 DNA follows: TGTGCCAGCAGTGAACGGACAGGGGGCACAGATACGCAGTATTTT. Translated: CASSERTGGTDTQYF. The J gene is TRBJ2-3, the V gene TRBV6-1; 9 nucleotides match TRBD1. From germline, CDR1 is MNHNS and CDR2 SASEGT. The CDR3 loop spans 15 amino acids. Trimming took 2 bases from V and 1 from J; bases not matched to a gene: 1.

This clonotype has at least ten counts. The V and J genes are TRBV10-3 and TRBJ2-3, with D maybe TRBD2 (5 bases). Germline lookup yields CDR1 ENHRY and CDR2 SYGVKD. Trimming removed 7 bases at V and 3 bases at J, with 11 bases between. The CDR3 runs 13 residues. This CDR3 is CAITLGLTDTQYF. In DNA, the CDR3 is TGTGCCATCACCCTAGGACTGACAGATACGCAGTATTTT.

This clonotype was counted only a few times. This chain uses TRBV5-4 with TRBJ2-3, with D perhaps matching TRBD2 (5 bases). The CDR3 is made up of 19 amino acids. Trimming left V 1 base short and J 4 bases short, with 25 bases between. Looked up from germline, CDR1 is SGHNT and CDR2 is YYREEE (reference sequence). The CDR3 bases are TGTGCCAGCAGCTTGTACGAATCTGGGGTTCCGGGAATTTCAGATACGCAGTATTTT. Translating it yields CASSLYESGVPGISDTQYF.

The CDR3 here is CAAHRIMADTQYF. The CDR3 nucleotides are TGTGCCGCGCACAGGATTATGGCAGATACGCAGTATTTT. The chain uses TRBV7-9 and TRBJ2-3, with D tentatively TRBD1 (5 bases). The CDR3 extends over 13 amino acids. V was cut by 11 bases and J by 4 bases, with 16 bases left in between. Germline lookup yields CDR1 SEHNR and CDR2 FQNEAQ (reference sequence).

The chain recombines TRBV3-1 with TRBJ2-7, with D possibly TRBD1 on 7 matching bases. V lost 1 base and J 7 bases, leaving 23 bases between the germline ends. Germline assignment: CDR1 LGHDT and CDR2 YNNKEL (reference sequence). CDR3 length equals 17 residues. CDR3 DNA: TGTGCCAGCAGCCAAGCCCCAGGGGGGCGGCCCAGCGCAGAGCAGTACTTC. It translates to CASSQAPGGRPSAEQYF.